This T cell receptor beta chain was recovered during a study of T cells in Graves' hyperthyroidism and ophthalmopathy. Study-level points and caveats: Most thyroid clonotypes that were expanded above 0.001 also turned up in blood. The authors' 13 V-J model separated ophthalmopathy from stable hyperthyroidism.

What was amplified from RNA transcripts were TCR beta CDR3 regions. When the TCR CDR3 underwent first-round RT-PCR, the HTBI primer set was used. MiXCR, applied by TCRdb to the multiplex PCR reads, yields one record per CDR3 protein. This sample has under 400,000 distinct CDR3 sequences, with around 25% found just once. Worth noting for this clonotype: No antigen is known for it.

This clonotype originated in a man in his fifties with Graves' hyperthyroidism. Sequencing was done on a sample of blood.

This chain's CDR3 is CASSPGRYGYTF. CDR3 in DNA: TGTGCCAGCAGCCCAGGCCGCTATGGCTACACCTTC. The J gene is TRBJ1-2, the V gene TRBV3-1, with unresolved D. There are 12 residues in the CDR3. Germline V gene lookup returns CDR1 LGHDT and CDR2 YNNKEL (reference sequence). The ends were cut back, 4 bases at V and 4 bases at J, with 7 bases in the middle. Together with reference TRBV3-1 and TRBJ1-2, the CDR3 gives the full variable domain: DTAVSQTPKYLVTQMGNDKSIKCEQNLGHDTMYWYKQDSKKFLKIMFSYNNKELIINETVPNRFSPKSPDKAHLNLHINSLELGDSAVYFCASSPGRYGYTFGSGTRLTVV.